The rows below give T cell receptor beta chains drawn from one sample of a study of blood T cell repertoires in COVID-19. The protocol was immunoSEQ multiplex PCR, while the TCRdb copy is restricted to in-frame clones and leaves out a portion. The data contain under 250,000 clones, around 81% of them singletons. The sample consisted of peripheral blood. These receptors originate from a woman between 65 and 79 years old with acute or convalescent COVID-19. Each CDR3 is given with its conserved first and last residue. D genes are given only for firm matches. A clone size is listed for some rows: how often the clone was seen (once, few, many), or a class if it is expanded.

V gene,CDR3 length,clone size,J gene,D gene,CDR3 DNA,CDR3 protein
TRBV3-1/TRBV3-2,15,-,TRBJ1-1,-,TGTGCCAGCAGCCAAGTGGGGCCGTCGCGCACTGAAGCTTTCTTT,CASSQVGPSRTEAFF
TRBV24-1,14,-,TRBJ1-4,-,TGTGCCACCAGTGATCCGGGACAAACTGAAAAACTGTTTTTT,CATSDPGQTEKLFF
TRBV15,18,-,TRBJ1-1,-,TGTGCCACCAGCAGAGATGTTCGGCATGAGCGCCGGAACACTGAAGCTTTCTTT,CATSRDVRHERRNTEAFF
TRBV2,15,-,TRBJ1-5,TRBD1,TGTGCCAGCAGTAAGGGGGCCCCGGGCAATCAGCCCCAGCATTTT,CASSKGAPGNQPQHF
TRBV18,14,-,TRBJ2-3,-,TGTGCCAGCTCACCCGCACTAAGGACAGATACGCAGTATTTT,CASSPALRTDTQYF
TRBV7-2,15,-,TRBJ2-3,TRBD1,TGTGCCAGCAGCTGGGGGACAGTGGCGGCAGATACGCAGTATTTT,CASSWGTVAADTQYF
TRBV19,15,-,TRBJ2-5,TRBD2,TGTGCCAGTAGTGAGGCTAGCGGGAGTTGGGAGACCCAGTACTTC,CASSEASGSWETQYF
TRBV9,15,-,TRBJ2-1,TRBD2,TGTGCCAGCAGCGGGGGACTAGCGGAATACAATGAGCAGTTCTTC,CASSGGLAEYNEQFF
TRBV2,16,few,TRBJ2-2,-,TGTGCCAGCAGTGTACATACAGGGATTAACACCGGGGAGCTGTTTTTT,CASSVHTGINTGELFF
TRBV13,14,once,TRBJ2-7,-,TGTGCCAGCAGCTCCCGGGACACTTCCTACGAGCAGTACTTC,CASSSRDTSYEQYF